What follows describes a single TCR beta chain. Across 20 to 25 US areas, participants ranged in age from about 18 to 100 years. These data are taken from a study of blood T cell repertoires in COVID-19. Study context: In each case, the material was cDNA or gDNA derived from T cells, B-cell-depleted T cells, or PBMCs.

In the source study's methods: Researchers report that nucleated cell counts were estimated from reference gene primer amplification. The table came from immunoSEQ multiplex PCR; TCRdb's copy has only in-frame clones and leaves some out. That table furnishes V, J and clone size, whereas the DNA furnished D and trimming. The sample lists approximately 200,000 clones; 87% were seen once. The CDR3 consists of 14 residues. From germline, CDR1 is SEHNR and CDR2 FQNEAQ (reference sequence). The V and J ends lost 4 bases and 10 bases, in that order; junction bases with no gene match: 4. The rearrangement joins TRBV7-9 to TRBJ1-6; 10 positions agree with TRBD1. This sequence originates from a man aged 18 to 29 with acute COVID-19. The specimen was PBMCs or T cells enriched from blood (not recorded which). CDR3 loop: CASSSDRGWSPLHF. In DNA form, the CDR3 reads TGTGCCAGCAGCTCGGACAGGGGGTGGTCACCCCTCCACTTT.